The rows below give T cell receptor beta chains drawn from one sample of a study of blood T cell repertoires in COVID-19. Assay used: immunoSEQ multiplex PCR; TCRdb lists only in-frame clones, some missing. Counted here are more than 150,000 clones, 70% to 80% occurring once; the ten biggest clones make up roughly 13%. Sequencing used peripheral blood. These receptors originate from a man aged 50 to 60 who had recovered from COVID-19. The conserved cysteine and the conserved F or W are not part of the CDR3 here. A D gene is named only where the DNA matches it firmly. Clone size is stated in some rows and not others, as once, few, many or a class when expanded.

v_gene,abundance,d_gene,CDR3aa
TRBV6-5,-,TRBD1,ASSTYQGDEQF
TRBV30,-,-,AWSDRATGELF
TRBV24-1,-,-,ATPLNSPTQNTEAF
TRBV24-1,-,TRBD2,ATSHSGRAADEQF
TRBV19,-,TRBD2,ASSRAGSGVYNEQF
TRBV28,-,TRBD1,ASRRRQGRFNQPQH
TRBV7-3,-,-,ASSLTSEGSTEAF
TRBV27,-,-,ASSWRDSYEQY
TRBV27,-,TRBD1,ASRSDRSSPLH
TRBV28,-,-,ASSKTVNTEAF
TRBV5-6,-,-,ASSFTGTPEQY
TRBV19,once,TRBD1,ASTTGTRYGYT
TRBV5-1,-,TRBD2,ASSLAFGWSSGRYEQY
TRBV5-1,-,-,ASSLNVGAINYGYT
TRBV7-9,-,TRBD1,ASSPQGVGEQY
TRBV6-6,-,-,ASSRFRTGRNTEAF
TRBV9,-,TRBD2,ASSPSGENTDTQY
TRBV6-2/TRBV6-3,-,-,ASSYSFRGISNQPQH
TRBV25-1,once,-,ASSPQGWFSGPGKLF
TRBV7-2,-,TRBD2,ASSPRDSGRETQY
TRBV27,-,-,ASSFNDPAGTREQF
TRBV30,-,-,AWSVNLGQGRH